These T cell receptor beta chains were read from a single sample in a study of technical replicates of blood from several donors. The repertoire was sequenced with immunoSEQ multiplex PCR; TCRdb's copy has only in-frame clones and lacks some. The sample lists 62,000 or so clones; 70% to 90% were seen once. Sequencing input: PBMCs. These receptors originate from a human donor in good health. Some clones in this sample may be carry-over from other donors' samples. The CDR3 runs from the conserved cysteine through the conserved F or W. The order of the fields is J gene, D gene, CDR3 length, V gene, clone size, CDR3 protein, CDR3 DNA. D genes are given only for firm matches. Size is stated for part of the rows, as once, few or many counts, or as a class when the clone is expanded.

J: TRBJ2-7
D: .
length: 14
V: TRBV9
size: .
CDR3: CASSAEGLSYEQYF
DNA: TGTGCCAGCAGTGCAGAGGGACTCTCCTACGAGCAGTACTTC

J: TRBJ2-3
D: TRBD1
length: 16
V: TRBV4-2
size: .
CDR3: CASSQVGTARSDTQYF
DNA: TGTGCCAGCAGCCAAGTCGGGACAGCTAGGTCAGATACGCAGTATTTT

J: TRBJ2-3
D: .
length: 17
V: TRBV21-1
size: .
CDR3: CASSKVVYRGRADTQYF
DNA: TGTGCCAGCAGCAAAGTAGTTTATAGGGGGCGGGCAGATACGCAGTATTTT

J: TRBJ2-2
D: TRBD1
length: 14
V: TRBV29-1
size: once
CDR3: CSVGDRWNTGELFF
DNA: TGCAGCGTTGGGGACAGGTGGAACACCGGGGAGCTGTTTTTT

J: TRBJ1-2
D: TRBD1
length: 15
V: TRBV2
size: .
CDR3: CASVYNRGANYGYTF
DNA: TGTGCCAGCGTATATAACAGGGGAGCTAACTATGGCTACACCTTC

J: TRBJ2-7
D: .
length: 16
V: TRBV21-1
size: .
CDR3: CASRSKGDRSSYEQYF
DNA: TGTGCCAGCAGATCTAAAGGGGATAGGAGCTCCTACGAGCAGTACTTC

J: TRBJ2-4
D: TRBD2
length: 13
V: TRBV11-2
size: .
CDR3: CASSAKAGSIQYF
DNA: TGTGCCAGCAGCGCAAAAGCGGGGTCTATTCAGTACTTC

J: TRBJ2-1
D: .
length: 16
V: TRBV7-2
size: .
CDR3: CASSLGRGLSYNEQFF
DNA: TGTGCCAGCAGCTTGGGAAGGGGCCTCTCCTACAATGAGCAGTTCTTC

J: TRBJ1-1
D: .
length: 13
V: TRBV2
size: few
CDR3: CASRAPGGLEAFF
DNA: TGTGCCAGCAGAGCCCCGGGGGGGCTTGAAGCTTTCTTT

J: TRBJ2-7
D: .
length: 16
V: TRBV7-9
size: .
CDR3: CASSQEGGVPRYEQYF
DNA: TGTGCCAGCAGCCAGGAAGGTGGCGTCCCCAGGTACGAGCAGTACTTC

J: TRBJ2-1
D: .
length: 12
V: TRBV7-2
size: .
CDR3: CASSSSPFEQFF
DNA: TGTGCCAGCAGCTCTTCCCCCTTTGAGCAGTTCTTC

J: TRBJ2-5
D: TRBD1
length: 13
V: TRBV2
size: .
CDR3: CASSETGVETQYF
DNA: TGTGCCAGCAGTGAGACAGGGGTCGAGACCCAGTACTTC

J: TRBJ1-5
D: .
length: 13
V: TRBV4-1
size: .
CDR3: CASSQEEGQPQHF
DNA: TGCGCCAGCAGCCAAGAAGAGGGTCAGCCCCAGCATTTT

J: TRBJ2-1
D: .
length: 16
V: TRBV5-6
size: .
CDR3: CASRLKTRVVENEQFF
DNA: TGTGCCAGCAGACTTAAGACTCGGGTAGTTGAGAATGAGCAGTTCTTC

J: TRBJ2-5
D: TRBD2
length: 19
V: TRBV28
size: .
CDR3: CASSLVASGGIGGGETQYF
DNA: TGTGCCAGCAGTTTGGTGGCTAGCGGGGGGATCGGTGGCGGAGAGACCCAGTACTTC

J: TRBJ2-1
D: TRBD1
length: 13
V: TRBV29-1
size: .
CDR3: CSVDPDRGPEQFF
DNA: TGCAGCGTTGATCCTGACAGGGGCCCTGAGCAGTTCTTC

J: TRBJ1-5
D: .
length: 14
V: TRBV6-1
size: .
CDR3: CASRGAGGDQPQHF
DNA: TGTGCCAGCAGGGGGGCGGGTGGGGATCAGCCCCAGCATTTT

J: TRBJ2-5
D: .
length: 15
V: TRBV6-1
size: .
CDR3: CASSEVYVEGETQYF
DNA: TGTGCCAGCAGTGAAGTCTATGTGGAGGGAGAGACCCAGTACTTC

J: TRBJ1-5
D: TRBD1
length: 15
V: TRBV9
size: .
CDR3: CASSVVGQVNQPQHF
DNA: TGTGCCAGCAGCGTAGTGGGACAGGTCAATCAGCCCCAGCATTTT

J: TRBJ2-5
D: TRBD2
length: 15
V: TRBV9
size: .
CDR3: CASSAPGTSVETQYF
DNA: TGTGCCAGCAGCGCGCCCGGGACTAGCGTAGAGACCCAGTACTTC

J: TRBJ1-4
D: .
length: 14
V: TRBV7-9
size: .
CDR3: CASSLERRGEKLFF
DNA: TGTGCCAGCAGCTTAGAACGCAGGGGTGAAAAACTGTTTTTT

J: TRBJ2-5
D: TRBD2
length: 14
V: TRBV30
size: few
CDR3: CAWRRGRFQETQYF
DNA: TGTGCCTGGAGGCGCGGGAGGTTCCAAGAGACCCAGTACTTC

J: TRBJ1-1
D: .
length: 12
V: TRBV19
size: .
CDR3: CASRTGNTEAFF
DNA: TGTGCCAGTAGGACAGGGAACACTGAAGCTTTCTTT

J: TRBJ1-1
D: .
length: 15
V: TRBV7-8
size: .
CDR3: CASSLAKGRVTEAFF
DNA: TGTGCCAGCAGCTTGGCGAAAGGGCGGGTAACTGAAGCTTTCTTT

J: TRBJ2-7
D: TRBD2
length: 15
V: TRBV19
size: .
CDR3: CASSALAGGSYEQYF
DNA: TGTGCCAGTAGTGCACTAGCGGGGGGCTCCTACGAGCAGTACTTC

J: TRBJ2-7
D: TRBD2
length: 14
V: TRBV11-2
size: .
CDR3: CASSLGSGSYEQYF
DNA: TGTGCCAGCAGCTTAGGTAGCGGGAGTTACGAGCAGTACTTC

J: TRBJ1-1
D: .
length: 14
V: TRBV5-1
size: .
CDR3: CASSPAGGYTEAFF
DNA: TGCGCCAGCAGTCCCGCTGGCGGGTACACTGAAGCTTTCTTT

J: TRBJ2-3
D: TRBD2
length: 14
V: TRBV5-6
size: .
CDR3: CASNLAASTDTQYF
DNA: TGTGCCAGCAACCTAGCGGCTAGCACAGATACGCAGTATTTT

J: TRBJ2-2
D: TRBD2
length: 19
V: TRBV4-3
size: .
CDR3: CASSQDGTSGRAGQRKLFF
DNA: TGCGCCAGCAGCCAAGATGGGACTAGCGGGAGGGCGGGACAAAGGAAGCTGTTTTTT

J: TRBJ1-4
D: .
length: 14
V: TRBV7-6
size: .
CDR3: CASSLDRVYEKLFF
DNA: TGTGCCAGCAGCTTAGACAGGGTATATGAAAAACTGTTTTTT

J: TRBJ2-7
D: TRBD2
length: 17
V: TRBV11-2
size: .
CDR3: CASSLVPRGGSGREQYF
DNA: TGTGCCAGCAGCTTAGTTCCGCGGGGGGGCTCCGGTCGCGAGCAGTACTTC

J: TRBJ1-2
D: TRBD1
length: 14
V: TRBV27
size: .
CDR3: CASSYTGGAGGYTF
DNA: TGTGCCAGCAGTTACACAGGGGGCGCTGGGGGCTACACCTTC

J: TRBJ2-1
D: .
length: 9
V: TRBV5-3
size: .
CDR3: CARSLVFFF
DNA: TGTGCCAGAAGCTTGGTATTTTTCTTC

J: TRBJ2-3
D: TRBD1
length: 14
V: TRBV27
size: few
CDR3: CASSLRQGVDTQYF
DNA: TGTGCCAGCAGTCTGCGACAGGGCGTAGATACGCAGTATTTT

J: TRBJ2-1
D: .
length: 14
V: TRBV7-2
size: few
CDR3: CASSPRVVYNEQFF
DNA: TGTGCCAGCAGCCCCCGGGTGGTCTACAATGAGCAGTTCTTC

J: TRBJ2-5
D: .
length: 17
V: TRBV13
size: .
CDR3: CASSPTGSPNLRETQYF
DNA: TGTGCCAGCAGTCCAACGGGGTCCCCCAACCTTAGGGAGACCCAGTACTTC